The text below deals with one TCR beta chain. The trim removed 3 bases at V and 0 bases at J, leaving 6 bases unmatched. The germline CDR1 and CDR2 sequences are LNHNV and YYDKDF (reference sequence). This CDR3 is 18 amino acids long. These data belong to a study of blood T cell repertoires in COVID-19. Across the study: The cDNA or gDNA used as material had been derived from T cells, B-cell-depleted T cells, or PBMCs.

Original processing methods: How many nucleated cells were present was estimated from reference gene primer amplification. This table comes from immunoSEQ multiplex PCR, and its TCRdb copy is limited to in-frame clones, with some not included. From that table come the V and J calls and clone size; the DNA was used to work out D and trimming. Of 200,000 to 250,000 clones listed, about nine tenths were seen once; the top ten hold over 2%. The source material was peripheral blood. The TCR comes from a man aged 25 to 40 who had recovered from COVID-19. The V and J genes are TRBV15 and TRBJ2-6; 9 positions agree with TRBD2. CDR3 region: CATSSDSGSSSGANVLTF. CDR3 nucleotides: TGTGCCACCAGCAGTGATAGCGGGAGCAGCTCTGGGGCCAACGTCCTGACTTTC.